These T cell receptor beta chains were read from a single sample in a study of blood T cell repertoires in COVID-19. The protocol was immunoSEQ multiplex PCR, while the TCRdb copy is restricted to in-frame clones and leaves out a portion. The repertoire has tens of thousands of clones, 82% of them found once; the top ten carry about 1.7%. The sequencing sample was made of peripheral blood. The source of these receptors is an elderly man with active or convalescent COVID-19. The CDR3 runs from the conserved cysteine through the conserved F or W. The D gene is left open where the match is weak. Clone size appears in some rows only: once, few, many, or a class for an expanded clone.

j_gene	abundance	d_gene	v_gene	CDR3nt	CDR3aa
TRBJ2-3	once	TRBD2	TRBV7-2	TGTGCCAGCAGCTTTAGCGGGTACCCCACAGATACGCAGTATTTT	CASSFSGYPTDTQYF
TRBJ1-1	-	-	TRBV5-6	TGTGCCAGCAGCCTCGGGGACACTGAAGCTTTCTTT	CASSLGDTEAFF
TRBJ2-3	-	-	TRBV5-4	TGTGCCAGCAGCTTACTAGAGACAGATACGCAGTATTTT	CASSLLETDTQYF
TRBJ1-2	-	TRBD1	TRBV19	TGTGCCAGTAGTAAACCTCATTCGAAGGGGGCGAATGGCTACACCTTC	CASSKPHSKGANGYTF
TRBJ1-3	-	-	TRBV28	TGTGCCGGCCAGGGGTGGTCTGGAAACACCATATATTTT	CAGQGWSGNTIYF
TRBJ2-1	-	-	TRBV7-9	TGTGCCAGCAGATCCTCCGACAATGAGCAGTTCTTC	CASRSSDNEQFF
TRBJ1-2	-	TRBD1	TRBV5-1	TGCGCCAGCAGCTACGGACCGGGACAGGGGGCGGGCTACACCTTC	CASSYGPGQGAGYTF
TRBJ2-5	-	-	TRBV9	TGTGCCAGCAGCGTGGCAGTACAAGAGACCCAGTACTTC	CASSVAVQETQYF
TRBJ2-1	-	TRBD1	TRBV19	TGTGCCAGTAGTATACTCAGGGGGTCTAACAATGAGCAGTTCTTC	CASSILRGSNNEQFF
TRBJ2-2	-	-	TRBV24-1	TGTGCCACCAGTGAAAGTGACATCACGAACACCGGGGAGCTGTTTTTT	CATSESDITNTGELFF
TRBJ1-4	-	TRBD1	TRBV7-8	TGTGCCAGCAGGACCGCGACAGGGGACAATGAAAAACTGTTTTTT	CASRTATGDNEKLFF
TRBJ2-1	-	TRBD2	TRBV5-1	TGCGCCAGCAGCGAATTAGCGGGGGCCTATGAGCAGTTCTTC	CASSELAGAYEQFF
TRBJ1-1	once	-	TRBV25-1	TGTGCCAGCACCCCGGCGGGCTGGAACACTGAAGCTTTCTTT	CASTPAGWNTEAFF
TRBJ1-4	few	TRBD1	TRBV6-5	TGTGCCACCCTAACCGACAGGGTTAATGAAAAACTGTTTTTT	CATLTDRVNEKLFF
TRBJ2-7	-	-	TRBV5-6	TGTGCCAGCAGCTCCCCCTACCGAGAGCAGTACTTC	CASSSPYREQYF
TRBJ1-6	-	-	TRBV7-9	TGTGCCAGCAGCTTAGGATCTACACCCCTCCACTTT	CASSLGSTPLHF
TRBJ2-3	-	-	TRBV5-4	TGTGCCAGCAGCTCCCTACAGGGCAGCACAGATACGCAGTATTTT	CASSSLQGSTDTQYF
TRBJ2-1	-	TRBD2	TRBV24-1	TGTGCCACCAGTGATCCACTAGCGGGAGGCTACAATGAGCAGTTCTTC	CATSDPLAGGYNEQFF
TRBJ1-3	-	-	TRBV5-6	TGTGCCAGCAGCCCCAGACAGCTCTTGAGCTCTGGAAACACCATATATTTT	CASSPRQLLSSGNTIYF
TRBJ1-5	-	-	TRBV19	TGTGCCAGTAGCCCTGCTAGCCTGTTGGGTAGCAATCAGCCCCAGCATTTT	CASSPASLLGSNQPQHF
TRBJ2-7	-	-	TRBV2	TGTGCCAGCAGTGAATGGCAACAGGGAGGGGGATACGAGCAGTACTTC	CASSEWQQGGGYEQYF
TRBJ2-7	-	TRBD2	TRBV5-6	TGTGCCAGCAGCTGGGGACTAGCGGGAGTCGAGCAGTACTTC	CASSWGLAGVEQYF